The 15 T cell receptor beta chains reported below all come from one sample, sequenced in a study of neurological immune-mediated disorders. In TCRdb, the 5' RACE reads were re-called with MiXCR into one record per CDR3 protein. The sample has about 60,000 distinct CDR3 sequences, under 3.5% seen once; the top ten hold approximately 6.6%. Material: PBMCs. The receptors come from a woman aged 55-70 years with multiple sclerosis.

The sample holds many counts of this clonotype. This chain uses TRBV5-1 with TRBJ1-6; 8 bases agree with TRBD1. V was clipped by 0 bases and J by 8 bases; unmatched bases: 4. The CDR3 loop spans 15 amino acids. CDR1 SGHRS and CDR2 YFSETQ come from the germline V gene. The CDR3 reads CASSLGTGSYSPLHF. The DNA of the CDR3 is TGCGCCAGCAGCTTGGGGACAGGGTCTTATTCACCCCTCCACTTT.

This clonotype was found many times. The CDR3 spells CSAKHRATKETQYF. DNA of the CDR3: TGCAGTGCTAAGCACAGGGCTACGAAAGAGACCCAGTACTTC. The chain combines TRBV20-1 with TRBJ2-5, with D perhaps matching TRBD1 (6 bases). The germline V gene encodes CDR1 DFQATT and CDR2 SNEGSKA (reference sequence). CDR3 size: 14 residues. Trimming stripped 4 bases from V and 3 bases from J, with 15 bases between.

This clonotype has more than one count but fewer than ten. Since a much larger clone is just one base distant, this may be a read error. V is TRBV11-2 and J is TRBJ1-6; D possibly corresponds to TRBD1 (5 bases). The germline V and J ends were trimmed by 4 bases and 7 bases, with 14 bases remaining between them. Germline CDR1 and CDR2: SGHAT and FQNNGV. The CDR3 is 15 residues long. The CDR3 bases are TGTGCCAGCAGCTCGCAGGGACGAAGAAATTCACCCCTCCACTTT. Its translation: CASSSQGRRNSPLHF.

This clonotype was observed many times. CDR3 in amino acids: CASSLTGDYGYTF. The CDR3 DNA reads as TGCGCCAGCAGCCTGACAGGGGACTATGGCTACACCTTC. The chain employs TRBV5-1 and TRBJ1-2, with 8 positions matching TRBD1. Germline lookup yields CDR1 SGHRS and CDR2 YFSETQ. Trimming at V came to 4 bases and at J to 3 bases, leaving 2 bases not matched to a gene. This CDR3 comprises 13 residues.

Ten or more counts support this clonotype. V is TRBV7-9 and J is TRBJ1-1; tentatively, D is TRBD1 (6 bases). V was trimmed by 2 bases and J by 4 bases, leaving 8 bases between them. The germline CDR1 and CDR2 sequences are SEHNR and FQNEAQ (reference sequence). The CDR3 runs 13 residues. CDR3 loop: CASSLTQGTEAFF. DNA of the CDR3: TGTGCCAGCAGCTTAACACAGGGCACTGAAGCTTTCTTT.

This clonotype was recorded at least ten times. Here the CDR3 reads CASVNLAGGGDEQFF. Written as DNA, the CDR3 is TGTGCCAGCGTCAATCTGGCGGGAGGTGGGGATGAGCAGTTCTTC. The chain joins TRBV12-3 or TRBV12-4 to TRBJ2-1, with 8 bases matching TRBD2. The CDR3 contains 15 residues. V lost 8 bases, J lost 8 bases, and 14 bases stayed unmatched.

CDR3 coding DNA: TGTGCCAGCAGCCACCGGGACACCCACACAGATACGCAGTATTTT. Translation gives CASSHRDTHTDTQYF. The chain combines TRBV7-6 with TRBJ2-3; D may be TRBD1 (6 bases). The germline V gene encodes CDR1 SGHVS and CDR2 FNYEAQ. Trimming stripped 5 bases from V and 2 bases from J, with 14 bases between. The CDR3 covers 15 residues.

In its sample, this clonotype was seen many times. V is TRBV7-3 and J is TRBJ1-1; D gene ambiguous. Germline CDR1 reads SGHTA; CDR2 reads FQGTGA. V lost 2 bases to trimming and J lost 1 base, with 5 bases between them. This CDR3 contains 13 residues. The CDR3 DNA sequence: TGTGCCAGCAGCTTACAGGCGAACACTGAAGCTTTCTTT. It specifies CASSLQANTEAFF.

This clonotype was found many times. The chain links TRBV20-1 to TRBJ2-7; D unclear. The germline V and J ends were trimmed by 0 bases and 0 bases, with 9 bases remaining between them. This CDR3 contains 14 residues. CDR1 DFQATT and CDR2 SNEGSKA come from the germline V gene (reference sequence). The CDR3 is CSARDRNYSYEQYF. DNA for the CDR3: TGCAGTGCTAGAGATCGCAACTACTCCTACGAGCAGTACTTC.

This clonotype was counted ten times or more. V usage is TRBV27 and J usage is TRBJ2-3, with D tentatively TRBD2 (7 bases). This CDR3 region has 16 residues. Germline-derived CDR1 and CDR2 are MNHEY and SMNVEV (reference sequence). The V end was cut by 3 bases, the J end by 0 bases, with 13 bases between. CDR3 in amino acids: CASSFLAGASTDTQYF. The CDR3 DNA follows: TGTGCCAGCAGTTTCCTCGCGGGGGCGAGCACAGATACGCAGTATTTT.

This clonotype occurred many times. The V call is TRBV20-1, the J call TRBJ2-7; D unclear. The V gene lost 1 base and the J gene lost 6 bases, with 13 bases spanning the gap. Germline CDR1 reads DFQATT; CDR2 reads SNEGSKA (reference sequence). The CDR3 is 13 residues long. The CDR3 DNA is TGCAGTGCTAGAGGTGGTAGTACCAGCGAGCAGTACTTC. Translated: CSARGGSTSEQYF.

There are many counts of this clonotype. The chain joins TRBV3-1 to TRBJ2-5; no clear D. Trimming stripped 5 bases from V and 5 bases from J, with 15 bases between. CDR3 length: 14 amino acids. Germline-derived CDR1 and CDR2 are LGHDT and YNNKEL (reference sequence). CDR3 DNA sequence: TGTGCCAGCAGCAGACACGCGACGGAGGAGACCCAGTACTTC. Protein sequence: CASSRHATEETQYF.

This clonotype was detected many times. This rearrangement joins TRBV10-1 to TRBJ2-3; D is possibly TRBD1 (6 bases). With 6 bases removed from V and 2 bases from J, the gap between germline ends came to 15 bases. Per the germline V gene, CDR1 is WNHNN and CDR2 is SYGVQD (reference sequence). This CDR3 has 15 residues. The CDR3 DNA reads as TGCGCCAGCAGGGACAGCGGTGTGCCCACAGATACGCAGTATTTT. Protein product: CASRDSGVPTDTQYF.

In this sample, this clonotype turned up many times. CDR3 sequence: CSVEGGRFHNEQFF. The CDR3, as DNA: TGCAGCGTTGAAGGGGGAAGGTTTCACAATGAGCAGTTCTTC. The V call is TRBV29-1, the J call TRBJ2-1; no reliable D call. V dropped 1 base and J dropped 5 bases, with 12 bases sitting between them. This CDR3 region has 14 residues. Germline CDR1 reads SQVTM; CDR2 reads ANQGSEA.

The chain combines TRBV27 with TRBJ1-2; 7 bases fit TRBD1. This CDR3 contains 15 residues. The V and J ends lost 5 bases and 0 bases, in that order; junction bases with no gene match: 6. Germline V gene data show CDR1 as MNHEY and CDR2 as SMNVEV (reference sequence). The DNA for the CDR3 is TGTGCCAGCAGTCCGTGGGACAGAACTAACTATGGCTACACCTTC. This sequence encodes CASSPWDRTNYGYTF.